These T cell receptor beta chains were read from a single sample in a study of blood T cell repertoires in COVID-19. Sequencing was performed with immunoSEQ multiplex PCR; in TCRdb, only in-frame clones are kept and a portion is missing. The sample records 350,000 to 450,000 clones, roughly nine tenths being singletons. Sample: PBMCs or T cells enriched from blood (not recorded which). The receptors here all came from a woman aged 30 to 39 who had recovered from COVID-19. Both conserved end residues are part of each CDR3. The order of the fields is V gene, clone size, D gene, J gene, CDR3 DNA, CDR3 protein. A D gene is named only where the DNA matches it firmly. Rows may omit the clone size; those that give it use once, few, many or a size class.

TRBV5-1	-	TRBD1	TRBJ1-1	TGCGCCAGCAGCTTGTGGGACAGTTTGAACACTGAAGCTTTCTTT	CASSLWDSLNTEAFF
TRBV27	-	-	TRBJ1-1	TGTGCCAGCAGTTGGCTTCCCCCAACTGAAGCTTTCTTT	CASSWLPPTEAFF
TRBV6-4	-	TRBD2	TRBJ2-3	TGTGCCAGCAGTCCCTTAGCGGGGGGGATTACAGATACGCAGTATTTT	CASSPLAGGITDTQYF
TRBV7-9	once	-	TRBJ1-2	TGTGCCAGCAGCTTAGATACAGGTGCCCATGGCTACACCTTC	CASSLDTGAHGYTF
TRBV28	-	TRBD2	TRBJ2-4	TGTGCCAGCAGTTCCACGGGACTAGCGGGGGGGTTAGCCAAAAACATTCAGTACTTC	CASSSTGLAGGLAKNIQYF
TRBV19	once	-	TRBJ2-2	TGTGCCAGTAGCGCGACAGCCGCGAACACCGGGGAGCTGTTTTTT	CASSATAANTGELFF
TRBV5-6	few	-	TRBJ1-5	TGTGCCAGCAACCGAGGACACAGCGGGCAGCCCCAGCATTTT	CASNRGHSGQPQHF
TRBV6-2/TRBV6-3	-	-	TRBJ2-7	TGTGCCAGCAGACCTCTGGACAGTCTCACCTACGAGCAGTACTTC	CASRPLDSLTYEQYF
TRBV13	-	-	TRBJ2-2	TGTGCCAGCAGCCTGGGGGGACAGCCGAACACCGGGGAGCTGTTTTTT	CASSLGGQPNTGELFF
TRBV11-1	-	-	TRBJ1-1	TGTGCCAGCAGCGCCCCGTTTGCTACAGGGAACACTGAAGCTTTCTTT	CASSAPFATGNTEAFF
TRBV10-1	-	-	TRBJ2-3	TGCGCCAGCAGCGGCGGGACGATCACAGATACGCAGTATTTT	CASSGGTITDTQYF
TRBV6-2/TRBV6-3	-	-	TRBJ2-5	TGTGCCAGCAGTTACGGAGACCAAGAGACCCAGTACTTC	CASSYGDQETQYF
TRBV7-8	-	-	TRBJ1-4	TGTGCCAGCAGCTTAGGGGGCAGTGGATGGCAACTGTTTTTT	CASSLGGSGWQLFF
TRBV6-4	-	-	TRBJ2-2	TGTGCCAGCAGTGACCCCCAGGATCCTAGGGAGCTGTTTTTT	CASSDPQDPRELFF
TRBV28	-	TRBD1	TRBJ2-7	TGTGCCAGCAGTTTATACAGGGGAGCCTACGAGCAGTACTTC	CASSLYRGAYEQYF
TRBV28	-	-	TRBJ1-6	TGTGCCAGCAGTTTTCGGGGGGATTCACCCCTCCACTTT	CASSFRGDSPLHF
TRBV5-1	-	TRBD1	TRBJ1-1	TGCGCCAGCAGCACACAGGGGTCTGAAGCTTTCTTT	CASSTQGSEAFF
TRBV5-1	once	-	TRBJ1-3	TGCGCCAGCAGCTTGGCAGGGTACGGAAACACCATATATTTT	CASSLAGYGNTIYF
TRBV4-1	few	-	TRBJ2-7	TGCGCCAGCAGCCACTCACAGGGTCTTACCGAGCAGTACTTC	CASSHSQGLTEQYF
TRBV9	-	TRBD1	TRBJ1-2	TGTGCCAGCAGCTCGACAGGGGGAGGCTACACCTTC	CASSSTGGGYTF
TRBV28	-	TRBD2	TRBJ2-5	TGTGCCAGCAGCCTAATACTAGCGGGAGAGGAAGAGACCCAGTACTTC	CASSLILAGEEETQYF
TRBV19	-	-	TRBJ1-2	TGTGCCAGTAGTATAGCCGGAGTTCTCGGGGGGCGCGTCTATGGCTACACCTTC	CASSIAGVLGGRVYGYTF
TRBV27	-	TRBD1	TRBJ1-2	TGTGCCAGCAGTCCCAATCCGGGACAGGGGAGCTATGGCTACACCTTC	CASSPNPGQGSYGYTF
TRBV4-3	-	-	TRBJ1-4	TGCGCCAGCAGCCAAGCGCGAAGTGGAGCTAATGAAAAACTGTTTTTT	CASSQARSGANEKLFF
TRBV30	-	TRBD2	TRBJ2-1	TGTGCCTGGAGGCGAGAGGGGGCCGGGACTAGCGGGAACCATGAGCAGTTCTTC	CAWRREGAGTSGNHEQFF
TRBV2	-	-	TRBJ1-1	TGTGCCAGCGTGGAGGAGGGCATGAACACTGAAGCTTTCTTT	CASVEEGMNTEAFF
TRBV9	-	-	TRBJ2-7	TGTGCCAGCAGCGTAGATCCGGGGGTTCGCTACGAGCAGTACTTC	CASSVDPGVRYEQYF